These 7 T cell receptor beta chains originate from one sample sequenced in a study of T cell responses to AZD1222 COVID-19 vaccine. Sequencing used immunoSEQ multiplex PCR; TCRdb keeps in-frame clones, though not all of them. The table has tens of thousands of clones, 80% to 90% seen once. This sample comprised peripheral blood, obtained 28 days after the second AZD1222 dose. These receptor sequences come from an adult who received the AZD1222 COVID-19 vaccine.

This clone has only one observation. This rearrangement joins TRBV20-1 to TRBJ1-2, with TRBD1 as a possible D gene (5 bases). V lost 3 bases to trimming and J lost 8 bases, with 22 bases between them. From germline, CDR1 is DFQATT and CDR2 SNEGSKA (reference sequence). The CDR3 sequence is 15 residues long. The CDR3 sequence: CSASFAGNSNRGYTF. The CDR3 DNA reads TGCAGTGCTAGTTTTGCCGGGAACTCAAACAGGGGCTACACCTTC.

The chain recombines TRBV5-1 with TRBJ1-2; TRBD1 matches at 8 bases. Germline values: CDR1 SGHRS, CDR2 YFSETQ. V was clipped by 0 bases and J by 4 bases; unmatched bases: 20. This CDR3 has 20 residues. Written as DNA, the CDR3 is TGCGCCAGCAGCTTGGACCTACAGGGGGTCGGCCCTCAGCGGAGCTATGGCTACACCTTC. It is translated as CASSLDLQGVGPQRSYGYTF.

This chain connects TRBV5-1 to TRBJ1-2, with 11 bases lining up with TRBD1. CDR1 and CDR2 (germline): SGHRS, YFSETQ. Trimming at V came to 4 bases and at J to 6 bases, leaving 2 bases not matched to a gene. The CDR3 length is 13 residues. The CDR3 loop is CASSTGQGDGYTF. CDR3 DNA sequence: TGCGCCAGCAGCACGGGACAGGGGGATGGCTACACCTTC.

This chain uses TRBV13 with TRBJ2-1; no firm D call. The CDR3 is made up of 15 amino acids. Trimming cost V 4 bases and J 6 bases, with 16 bases left between them. Germline loops: CDR1 PRHDT, CDR2 FYEKMQ (reference sequence). The CDR3 spells CASSSALMGINEQFF. The DNA of the CDR3 is TGTGCCAGCAGCTCAGCCCTCATGGGGATCAATGAGCAGTTCTTC.

The chain joins TRBV30 to TRBJ2-5, with D hard to call. The CDR3 loop spans 13 amino acids. From germline, CDR1 is GTSNPN and CDR2 SVGIG (reference sequence). Between the trimmed V and J ends, which lost 0 bases and 7 bases, there was a span of 12 bases. CDR3 loop: CAWSVPPWGTQYF. DNA for the CDR3: TGTGCCTGGAGTGTACCCCCGTGGGGGACCCAGTACTTC. Drawing the rest from reference TRBV30 and TRBJ2-5, the complete variable domain is SQTIHQWPATLVQPVGSPLSLECTVEGTSNPNLYWYRQAAGRGLQLLFYSVGIGQISSEVPQNLSASRPQDRQFILSSKKLLLSDSGFYLCAWSVPPWGTQYFGPGTRLLVL.

The rearrangement uses TRBV3-1 (or the pseudogene TRBV3-2) and TRBJ1-1; 7 bases map to TRBD1. The trim removed 0 bases at V and 8 bases at J, leaving 9 bases unmatched. Germline V gene data show CDR1 as LGHDT and CDR2 as YNNKEL (reference sequence). The CDR3 has 15 amino acids. The CDR3 reads CASSQDFDRAREAFF. The CDR3 DNA sequence: TGTGCCAGCAGCCAAGATTTCGACAGGGCAAGAGAAGCTTTCTTT.

This chain links TRBV19 with TRBJ1-6; 7 bases are a match to TRBD1. CDR3 size: 15 residues. Germline trimming cut 6 bases from V and 9 bases from J; bases unmatched to any gene: 11. In germline, CDR1 is LNHDA, CDR2 SQIVND (reference sequence). CDR3: CASSLVNRGRSPLHF. For the CDR3, the DNA is TGTGCCAGTAGCCTCGTGAACAGGGGTCGTTCACCCCTCCACTTT.